The following is a T cell receptor beta chain sequence with its context. Its specificity is unknown. The sample is drawn from a study of blood T cells in healthy people across ages. Study results and limitations: The study could not conclusively compare naive and antigen-experienced cells, given its unsorted PBMCs.

In germline, CDR1 is SGHDN, CDR2 FVKESK. CDR3 length: 16 residues. V was clipped by 1 base and J by 3 bases, with 12 bases between them. A second about 7 to 11 cycle PCR used barcoded and J-beta primers. Each of the samples gave a minimum of 3 million paired-end reads that contained CDR3. TCRdb passed the 5' RACE reads through MiXCR, listing each CDR3 protein once. The table records 1.5 million to 1.8 million distinct CDR3 sequences, about 45% of them present only once. This TCR came from a woman aged 18-35 years in good health. Sequencing was performed on blood. This chain joins TRBV14 and TRBJ2-2; tentatively, D is TRBD1 or TRBD2 (5 bases each). This chain's CDR3 is CASSQVSGTHTGELFF. CDR3 coding DNA: TGTGCCAGCAGCCAAGTCTCCGGGACGCACACCGGGGAGCTGTTTTTT.